These 15 T cell receptor beta chains share one sample of origin, sequenced in a study of cytomegalovirus exposure and HLA in healthy donors. Clones were read by immunoSEQ multiplex PCR, and TCRdb kept only the in-frame ones, dropping some. The table has 130,000 or so clones, around 90% seen once. The sequenced sample consisted of PBMCs. The receptors stem from a woman under 30 in good health and CMV-seronegative.

The rearrangement links TRBV5-1 to TRBJ2-7; 7 bases line up with TRBD1. Looked up from germline, CDR1 is SGHRS and CDR2 is YFSETQ. V lost 4 bases to trimming and J lost 2 bases; unmatched junction nucleotides: 9. This CDR3 region has 15 residues. CDR3 loop: CASSATPGQPYEQYF. CDR3 bases: TGCGCCAGCAGCGCGACCCCGGGACAGCCCTACGAGCAGTACTTC.

This rearrangement joins TRBV20-1 to TRBJ1-2; D remains ambiguous. V was clipped by 4 bases and J by 7 bases, with 10 bases between them. CDR1 and CDR2 (germline): DFQATT, SNEGSKA (reference sequence). This CDR3 has 11 residues. The CDR3 region is CSATTAFGYTF. CDR3 DNA sequence: TGCAGTGCTACTACCGCTTTTGGCTACACCTTC.

The V call is TRBV11-2, the J call TRBJ1-1, with D perhaps matching TRBD1 (5 bases). V was clipped by 6 bases and J by 3 bases, with 11 bases between them. CDR1 and CDR2 (germline): SGHAT, FQNNGV. The CDR3 is 13 residues long. The CDR3 loop reads CASRTQGDTEAFF. As DNA, the CDR3 is TGTGCCAGCAGAACCCAAGGGGACACTGAAGCTTTCTTT.

The chain carries TRBV6-5 and TRBJ1-1; 7 bases fit TRBD1. CDR1 and CDR2 (germline): MNHEY, SVGAGI. J lost 4 bases, V lost 0 bases, and 2 bases had no gene match. This CDR3 is 14 amino acids long. The CDR3 nucleotides read TGTGCCAGCAGTTACTCTTCAGGGGGCACTGAAGCTTTCTTT. Translation gives CASSYSSGGTEAFF.

This chain joins TRBV27 and TRBJ1-1; TRBD1 agrees at 8 bases. Trimming removed 6 bases from V and 0 bases from J; junction bases left unmatched: 6. CDR1 and CDR2 (germline): MNHEY, SMNVEV (reference sequence). The CDR3 is 15 amino acids. DNA of the CDR3: TGTGCCAGCAGGGCAGGGGGCCCCATGAACACTGAAGCTTTCTTT. Its protein product is CASRAGGPMNTEAFF.

V gene TRBV28 combines with J gene TRBJ2-7; 10 bases are shared with TRBD2. In germline, CDR1 is MDHEN, CDR2 SYDVKM. This CDR3 has 14 residues. J gave up 8 bases and V 3 bases, and 7 bases lay outside the gene matches. The DNA of the CDR3 is TGTGCCAGCAGTTTCGCTGGACTAGCGGACCAGCAGTACTTC. Its protein is CASSFAGLADQQYF. The full variable domain, with the rest looked up from reference TRBV28 and TRBJ2-7, is DVKVTQSSRYLVKRTGEKVFLECVQDMDHENMFWYRQDPGLGLRLIYFSYDVKMKEKGDIPEGYSVSREKKERFSLILESASTNQTSMYLCASSFAGLADQQYFGPGTRLTVT.

The rearrangement links TRBV27 to TRBJ1-6, with no clear D. CDR1 MNHEY and CDR2 SMNVEV come from the germline V gene (reference sequence). The CDR3 is 12 amino acids. V lost 11 bases and J 5 bases, leaving 10 bases between the germline ends. The CDR3 DNA reads TGTGCCGATAGGAGGGATAATTCACCCCTCCACTTT. As protein: CADRRDNSPLHF.

This clone appeared a few times. The J gene is TRBJ2-5, the V gene TRBV30; 7 bases are shared with TRBD2. From germline, CDR1 is GTSNPN and CDR2 SVGIG (reference sequence). With 4 bases clipped from V and 1 base from J, the junction kept 6 bases outside the gene matches. The CDR3 has 14 amino acids. CDR3: CAWIDGGSQETQYF. The CDR3 region has the DNA TGTGCCTGGATCGACGGGGGGTCCCAAGAGACCCAGTACTTC.

This clone came up once. This chain joins TRBV2 and TRBJ1-5; 10 positions match TRBD1. Germline V gives CDR1 SNHLY, CDR2 FYNNEI. There are 15 residues in the CDR3. The V gene end was trimmed by 6 bases and the J gene end by 3 bases; junction bases not matched to a gene: 5. The CDR3 bases are TGTGCCAGCAGGCCGGGACAGGGGCACAATCAGCCCCAGCATTTT. It translates to CASRPGQGHNQPQHF.

The chain employs TRBV6-4 and TRBJ1-2; a weak D match, TRBD1 (6 bases). The V gene lost 8 bases and the J gene lost 10 bases, with 20 bases spanning the gap. Germline CDR1 is MRHNA and CDR2 is SNTAGT. The length of the CDR3 is 13 residues. CDR3 DNA sequence: TGTGCCAGCGCCCCGACAGGCACAGTCGCCTACACCTTC. Its protein is CASAPTGTVAYTF.

V and J are TRBV19 and TRBJ2-7; TRBD1 might be the D (5 bases). This CDR3 has 13 residues. Trimming took off 3 bases at V and 2 bases at J, with 8 bases between the two ends. Germline assignment: CDR1 LNHDA and CDR2 SQIVND (reference sequence). Here the CDR3 DNA reads TGTGCCAGTAGTATTTCCAGGGCCTACGAGCAGTACTTC. This encodes CASSISRAYEQYF.

V is TRBV12-5 and J is TRBJ1-5, with TRBD1 matching over 9 bases. This CDR3 is built from 14 residues. Per germline, CDR1 LGHNT and CDR2 FRNRAP. Trimming removed 6 bases from V and 6 bases from J; junction bases left unmatched: 6. CDR3 coding DNA: TGTGCTAGTGGACCGGGACAGGGCCTTCAGCCCCAGCATTTT. As protein: CASGPGQGLQPQHF.

This chain links TRBV6-5 with TRBJ2-3; 8 bases fit TRBD1. V shed 8 bases and J 0 bases; nucleotides not matched to a gene: 4. Germline CDR1 and CDR2: MNHEY and SVGAGI. The CDR3 consists of 14 residues. The CDR3 protein is CASSGGQSTDTQYF. The DNA of the CDR3 is TGTGCCAGCTCAGGGGGCCAGAGCACAGATACGCAGTATTTT.

This clone has ten or more counts. This sequence joins TRBV18 and TRBJ2-2; perhaps TRBD1 as D (5 bases). This CDR3 is 16 amino acids long. Per the germline V gene, CDR1 is KGHSH and CDR2 is LQKENI. The germline V and J ends were trimmed by 4 bases and 0 bases, with 12 bases remaining between them. CDR3 coding DNA: TGTGCCAGCTCACAGCCATCGACAGCGAACACCGGGGAGCTGTTTTTT. This codes for CASSQPSTANTGELFF. The full variable domain, in which reference TRBV18 and TRBJ2-2 provide the parts outside the CDR3, is NAGVMQNPRHLVRRRGQEARLRCSPMKGHSHVYWYRQLPEEGLKFMVYLQKENIIDESGMPKERFSAEFPKEGPSILRIQQVVRGDSAAYFCASSQPSTANTGELFFGEGSRLTVL.

The table lists this clone with a few counts. The genes are TRBV19 and TRBJ2-1; the D gene is possibly TRBD2 (6 bases). This CDR3 is 14 amino acids long. Germline V CDR1 and CDR2: LNHDA, SQIVND (reference sequence). V gave up 7 bases and J gave up 8 bases, with 18 bases separating them. CDR3 in amino acids: CASKASAWVDEQFF. For the CDR3, the DNA is TGTGCCAGTAAGGCTAGCGCGTGGGTAGATGAGCAGTTCTTC.